This T cell receptor (beta chain) was observed in a study of cytomegalovirus exposure and HLA in healthy donors. About the study: A subsequent analysis reported that the roughly 120 validation repertoires were produced on the same platform that had also been used for the 600 to 700 first-cohort repertoires.

Overall study findings and caveats: It was approximately 160 TCR beta chains that were listed as cytomegalovirus-associated. Confirmation was obtained in vitro that a few CMV-associated chains are specific for CMV antigens. According to a subsequent analysis, TCR clusters from the first cohort were inclined to appear together in the 110 or so validation repertoires.

Of note for this clone: No antigen is known for it.

The CDR3 runs to 16 residues. From germline, CDR1 is SGHRS and CDR2 YFSETQ. J gave up 1 base and V 5 bases, and 9 bases lay outside the gene matches. Libraries were prepared by immunoSEQ multiplex PCR; TCRdb keeps only in-frame clonotypes and omits some of them. The sample contains 90,000 to 150,000 clones, under 90% of which appear only once. The clonotype originates from a woman in her twenties or thirties in good health and CMV-seronegative. The specimen sequenced was PBMCs. The genes are TRBV5-1 and TRBJ2-3; the match to TRBD2 covers 8 bases. CDR3 nucleotide sequence: TGCGCCAGCAGTCCTGCCCCCGGGGGGGGCACAGATACGCAGTATTTT. It codes for CASSPAPGGGTDTQYF.